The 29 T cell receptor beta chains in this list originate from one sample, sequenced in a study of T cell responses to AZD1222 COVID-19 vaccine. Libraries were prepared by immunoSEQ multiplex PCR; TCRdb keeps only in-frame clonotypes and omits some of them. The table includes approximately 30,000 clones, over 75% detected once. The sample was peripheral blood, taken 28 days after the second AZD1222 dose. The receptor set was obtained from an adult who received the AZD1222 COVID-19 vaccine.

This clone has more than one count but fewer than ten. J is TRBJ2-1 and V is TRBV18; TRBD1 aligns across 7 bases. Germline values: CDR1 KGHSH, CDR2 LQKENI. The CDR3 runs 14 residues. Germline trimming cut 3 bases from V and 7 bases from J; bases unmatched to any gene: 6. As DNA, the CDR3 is TGTGCCAGCTCACCGCCGACAGGGAATAATGAGCAGTTCTTC. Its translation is CASSPPTGNNEQFF.

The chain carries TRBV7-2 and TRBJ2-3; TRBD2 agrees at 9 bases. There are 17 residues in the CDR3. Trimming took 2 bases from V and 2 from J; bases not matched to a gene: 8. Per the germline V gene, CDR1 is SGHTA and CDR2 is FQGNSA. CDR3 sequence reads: CASSLTTSGEITDTQYF. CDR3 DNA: TGTGCCAGCAGCTTAACGACTAGCGGAGAAATCACAGATACGCAGTATTTT.

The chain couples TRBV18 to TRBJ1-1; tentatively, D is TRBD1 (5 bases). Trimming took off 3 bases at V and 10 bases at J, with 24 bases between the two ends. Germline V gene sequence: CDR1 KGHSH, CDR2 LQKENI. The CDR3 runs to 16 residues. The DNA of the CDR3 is TGTGCCAGCTCACCTGGGACGACAGAGAGGAGAGGAGGAGCTTTCTTT. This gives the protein CASSPGTTERRGGAFF.

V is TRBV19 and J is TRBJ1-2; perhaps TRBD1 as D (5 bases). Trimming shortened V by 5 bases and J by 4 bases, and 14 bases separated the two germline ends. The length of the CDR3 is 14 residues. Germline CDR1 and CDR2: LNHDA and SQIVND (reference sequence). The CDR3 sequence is CASSPQTDIYGYTF. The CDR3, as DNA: TGTGCCAGTAGTCCCCAGACAGACATCTATGGCTACACCTTC. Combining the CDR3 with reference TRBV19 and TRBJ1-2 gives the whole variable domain DGGITQSPKYLFRKEGQNVTLSCEQNLNHDAMYWYRQDPGQGLRLIYYSQIVNDFQKGDIAEGYSVSREKKESFPLTVTSAQKNPTAFYLCASSPQTDIYGYTFGSGTRLTVV.

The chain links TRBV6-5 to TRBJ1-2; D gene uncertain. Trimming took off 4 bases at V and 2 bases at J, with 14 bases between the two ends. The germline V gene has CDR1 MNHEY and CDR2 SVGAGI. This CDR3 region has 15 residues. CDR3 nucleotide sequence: TGTGCCAGCAGTTCAGTCCGGGATAGAAACTATGGCTACACCTTC. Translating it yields CASSSVRDRNYGYTF.

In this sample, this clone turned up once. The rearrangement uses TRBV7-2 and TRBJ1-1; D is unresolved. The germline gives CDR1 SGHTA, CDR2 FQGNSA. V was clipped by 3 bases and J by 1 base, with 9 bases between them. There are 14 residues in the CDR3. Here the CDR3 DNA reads TGTGCCAGCAGCTTGTTGGGCAGGAACACTGAAGCTTTCTTT. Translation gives CASSLLGRNTEAFF. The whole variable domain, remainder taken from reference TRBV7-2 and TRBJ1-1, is GAGVSQSPSNKVTEKGKDVELRCDPISGHTALYWYRQSLGQGLEFLIYFQGNSAPDKSGLPSDRFSAERTGGSVSTLTIQRTQQEDSAVYLCASSLLGRNTEAFFGQGTRLTVV.

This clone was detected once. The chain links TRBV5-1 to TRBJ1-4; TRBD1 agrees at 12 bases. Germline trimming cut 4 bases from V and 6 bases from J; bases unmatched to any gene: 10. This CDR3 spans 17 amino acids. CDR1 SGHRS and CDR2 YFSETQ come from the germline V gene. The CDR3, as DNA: TGCGCCAGCAGCCCCGGGACAGGGGGCGGAAGGGATGAAAAACTGTTTTTT. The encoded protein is CASSPGTGGGRDEKLFF.

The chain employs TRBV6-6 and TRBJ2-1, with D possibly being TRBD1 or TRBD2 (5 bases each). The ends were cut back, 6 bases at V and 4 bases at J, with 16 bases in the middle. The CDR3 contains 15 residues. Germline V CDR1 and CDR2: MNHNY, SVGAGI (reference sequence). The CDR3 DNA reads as TGTGCCAGCAGCCGCCCAGGGAGAACTTACAATGAGCAGTTCTTC. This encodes CASSRPGRTYNEQFF.

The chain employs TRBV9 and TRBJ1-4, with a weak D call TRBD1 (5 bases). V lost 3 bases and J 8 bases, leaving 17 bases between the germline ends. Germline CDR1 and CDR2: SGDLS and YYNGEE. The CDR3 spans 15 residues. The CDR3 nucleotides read TGTGCCAGCAGCGCCACCTACGGGACCCCCGAAAAACTGTTTTTT. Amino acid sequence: CASSATYGTPEKLFF.

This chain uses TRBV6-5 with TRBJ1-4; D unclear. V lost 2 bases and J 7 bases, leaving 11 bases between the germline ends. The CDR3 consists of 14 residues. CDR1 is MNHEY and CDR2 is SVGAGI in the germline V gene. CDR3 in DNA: TGTGCCAGCAGTTACGGGCGGGCGGGTGAAAAACTGTTTTTT. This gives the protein CASSYGRAGEKLFF.

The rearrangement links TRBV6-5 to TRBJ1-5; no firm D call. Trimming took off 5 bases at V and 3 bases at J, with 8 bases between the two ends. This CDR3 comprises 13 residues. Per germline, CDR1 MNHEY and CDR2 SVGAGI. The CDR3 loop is CASSLELNQPQHF. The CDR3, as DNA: TGTGCCAGCAGTCTTGAGCTCAATCAGCCCCAGCATTTT.

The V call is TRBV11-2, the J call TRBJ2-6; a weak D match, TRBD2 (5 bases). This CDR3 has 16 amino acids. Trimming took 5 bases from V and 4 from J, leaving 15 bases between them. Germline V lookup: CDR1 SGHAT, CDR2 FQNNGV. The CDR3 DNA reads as TGTGCCAGCAGCAATACCGGGAATTCCGGGGCCAACGTCCTGACTTTC. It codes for CASSNTGNSGANVLTF.

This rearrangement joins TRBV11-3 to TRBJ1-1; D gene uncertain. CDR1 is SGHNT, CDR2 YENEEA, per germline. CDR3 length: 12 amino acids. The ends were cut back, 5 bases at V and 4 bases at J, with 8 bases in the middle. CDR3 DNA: TGTGCCAGCAGCGCTTGGGGCACTGAAGCTTTCTTT. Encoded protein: CASSAWGTEAFF.

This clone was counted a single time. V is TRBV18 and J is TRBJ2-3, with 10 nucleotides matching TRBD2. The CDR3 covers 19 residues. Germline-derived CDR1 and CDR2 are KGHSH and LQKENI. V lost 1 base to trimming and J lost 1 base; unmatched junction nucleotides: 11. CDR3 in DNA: TGTGCCAGCTCACCACACCGTTCCCCGCTAGCGGGAGGCACAGATACGCAGTATTTT. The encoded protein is CASSPHRSPLAGGTDTQYF.

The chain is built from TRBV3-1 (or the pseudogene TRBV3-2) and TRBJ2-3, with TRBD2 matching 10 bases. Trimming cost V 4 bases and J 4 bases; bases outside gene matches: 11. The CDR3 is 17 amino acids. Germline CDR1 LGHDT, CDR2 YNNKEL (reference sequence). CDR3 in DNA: TGTGCCAGCAGCCCTTCCCCTCTAGCGGGAGCCCCAGATACGCAGTATTTT. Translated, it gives CASSPSPLAGAPDTQYF.

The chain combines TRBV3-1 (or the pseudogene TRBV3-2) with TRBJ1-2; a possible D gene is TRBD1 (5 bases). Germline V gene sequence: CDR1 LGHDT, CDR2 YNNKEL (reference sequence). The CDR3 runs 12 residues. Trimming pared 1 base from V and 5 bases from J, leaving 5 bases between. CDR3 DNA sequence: TGTGCCAGCAGCCAAGGACAGTATGGCTACACCTTC. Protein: CASSQGQYGYTF.

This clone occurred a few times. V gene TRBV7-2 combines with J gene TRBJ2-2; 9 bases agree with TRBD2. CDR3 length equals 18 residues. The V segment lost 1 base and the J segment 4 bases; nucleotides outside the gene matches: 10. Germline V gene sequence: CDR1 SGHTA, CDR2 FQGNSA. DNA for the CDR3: TGTGCCAGCAGCTTAGGAGATCTAGCGGGGTGGGGCACCGGGGAGCTGTTTTTT. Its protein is CASSLGDLAGWGTGELFF.

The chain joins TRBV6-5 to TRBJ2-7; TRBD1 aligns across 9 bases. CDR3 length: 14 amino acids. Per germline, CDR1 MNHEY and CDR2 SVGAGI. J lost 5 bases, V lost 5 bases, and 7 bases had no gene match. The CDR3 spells CASSHTGGYDEQYF. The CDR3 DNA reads TGTGCCAGCAGTCATACAGGGGGCTACGACGAGCAGTACTTC.

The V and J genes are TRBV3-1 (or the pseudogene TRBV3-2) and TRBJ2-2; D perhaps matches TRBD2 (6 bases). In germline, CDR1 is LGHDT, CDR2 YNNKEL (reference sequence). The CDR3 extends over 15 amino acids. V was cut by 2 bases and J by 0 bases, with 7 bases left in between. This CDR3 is CASSQSGSNTGELFF. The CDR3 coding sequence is TGTGCCAGCAGCCAAAGCGGGTCGAACACCGGGGAGCTGTTTTTT.

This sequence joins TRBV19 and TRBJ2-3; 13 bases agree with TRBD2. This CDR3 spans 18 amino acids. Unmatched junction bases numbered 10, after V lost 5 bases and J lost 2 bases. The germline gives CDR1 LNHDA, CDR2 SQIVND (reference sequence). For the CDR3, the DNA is TGTGCCAGTAGTTCTCCTCAACTAGCGGGGGGGATCACAGATACGCAGTATTTT. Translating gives CASSSPQLAGGITDTQYF.

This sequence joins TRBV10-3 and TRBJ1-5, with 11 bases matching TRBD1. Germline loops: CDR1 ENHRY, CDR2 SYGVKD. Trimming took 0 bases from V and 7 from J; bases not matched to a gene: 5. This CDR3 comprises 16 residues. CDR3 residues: CAISESTGTGGQPQHF. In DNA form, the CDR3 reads TGTGCCATCAGTGAGTCGACCGGGACAGGGGGACAGCCCCAGCATTTT.

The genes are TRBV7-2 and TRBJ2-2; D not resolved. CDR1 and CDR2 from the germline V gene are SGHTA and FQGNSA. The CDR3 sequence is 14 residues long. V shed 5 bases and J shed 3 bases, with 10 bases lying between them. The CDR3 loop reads CASSTQGHTGELFF. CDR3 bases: TGTGCCAGCAGCACACAAGGGCACACCGGGGAGCTGTTTTTT.

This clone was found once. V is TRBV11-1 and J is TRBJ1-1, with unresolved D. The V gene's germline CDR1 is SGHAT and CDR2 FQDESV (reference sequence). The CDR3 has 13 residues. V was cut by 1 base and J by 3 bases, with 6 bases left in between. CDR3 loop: CASSLEVHTEAFF. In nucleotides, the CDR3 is TGTGCCAGCAGCTTAGAGGTCCACACTGAAGCTTTCTTT.

The CDR3 protein is CASSDGREGGYGYTF. Written as DNA, the CDR3 is TGTGCCAGCAGTGATGGTAGGGAAGGGGGTTATGGCTACACCTTC. The gene calls are TRBV25-1 and TRBJ1-2; tentatively, D is TRBD1 (6 bases). The germline V gene encodes CDR1 MGHDK and CDR2 SYGVNS. V dropped 3 bases and J dropped 5 bases, with 16 bases sitting between them. The CDR3 spans 15 residues.

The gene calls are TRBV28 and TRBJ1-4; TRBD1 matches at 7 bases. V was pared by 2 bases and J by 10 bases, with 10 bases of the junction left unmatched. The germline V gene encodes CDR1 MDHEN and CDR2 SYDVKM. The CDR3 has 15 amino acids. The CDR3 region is CASSLGGAGGGKLFF. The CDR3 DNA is TGTGCCAGCAGTTTAGGCGGGGCAGGGGGAGGAAAACTGTTTTTT.

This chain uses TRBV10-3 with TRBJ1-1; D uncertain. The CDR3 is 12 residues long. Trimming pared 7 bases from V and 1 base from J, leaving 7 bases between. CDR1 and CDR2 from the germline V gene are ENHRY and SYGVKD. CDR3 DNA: TGTGCCATCAAGGGCGAGAACACTGAAGCTTTCTTT. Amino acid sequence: CAIKGENTEAFF.

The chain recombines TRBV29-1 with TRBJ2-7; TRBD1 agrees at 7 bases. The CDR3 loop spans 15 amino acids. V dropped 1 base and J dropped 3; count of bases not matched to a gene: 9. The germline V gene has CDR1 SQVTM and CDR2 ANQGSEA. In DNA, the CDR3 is TGCAGCGTTGAAGGGACAGGACTGGATCTCTACGAGCAGTACTTC. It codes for CSVEGTGLDLYEQYF.

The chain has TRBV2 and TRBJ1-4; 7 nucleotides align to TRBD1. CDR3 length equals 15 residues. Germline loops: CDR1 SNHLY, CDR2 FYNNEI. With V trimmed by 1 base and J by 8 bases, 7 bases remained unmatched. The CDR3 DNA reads TGTGCCAGCAGTGAAGGGTACAGGGGCGGGGAAAAACTGTTTTTT. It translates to CASSEGYRGGEKLFF.

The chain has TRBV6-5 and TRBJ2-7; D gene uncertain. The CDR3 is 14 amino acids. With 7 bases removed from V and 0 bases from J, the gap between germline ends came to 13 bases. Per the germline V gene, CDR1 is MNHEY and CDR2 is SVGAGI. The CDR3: CASTGLYSSYEQYF. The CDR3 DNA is TGTGCCAGCACCGGATTGTATAGCTCCTACGAGCAGTACTTC.